The sequence of this TCR beta chain was determined in a study of blood T cell repertoires in COVID-19. About the research overall: The origin of the acute and convalescent COVID-19 samples was the United States, Italy and Spain. The analysed material was cDNA or gDNA that came from T cells, B-cell-depleted T cells, or PBMCs.

Trimming cost V 2 bases and J 3 bases; bases outside gene matches: 1. The germline CDR1 and CDR2 sequences are MNHEY and SVGAGI. The CDR3 spans 14 residues. Sequenced by immunoSEQ multiplex PCR; TCRdb stores in-frame clones only, minus some. Of 87,000 or so clones in the sample, approximately 89% were seen once. The gene calls are TRBV6-5 and TRBJ1-2; TRBD1 aligns across 9 bases. Sequencing used peripheral blood. The source is a human donor with acute or convalescent COVID-19. The donor label of this sample is uncertain. CDR3 loop: CASSYRDRDYGYTF. The CDR3 DNA sequence: TGTGCCAGCAGTTACCGGGACAGGGACTATGGCTACACCTTC.